The next 5 T cell receptor beta chains were all read from a single sample in a study of human T cells and chemical hapten exposure. TCRdb used MiXCR to reprocess the RACE reads, holding one entry per CDR3 protein. Among about 70,000 distinct CDR3 sequences listed, around 10% were seen once. Time point defined: patch test 1, 2 weeks after DPC sensitization. Treatment meaning: therapeutic diphenylcyclopropenone sensitization with weekly scalp DPC. The source was whole blood, collected in connection with sensitization to the hapten diphenylcyclopropenone (DPC). The receptors were gathered from a woman aged 40-49 years with alopecia areata. Some clones in this sample may be carry-over from other donors' samples.

A few counts support this clonotype. The chain employs TRBV12-3 or TRBV12-4 and TRBJ1-5, with 9 nucleotides matching TRBD1. The CDR3 length is 15 residues. V was pared by 1 base and J by 5 bases, with 3 bases of the junction left unmatched. The CDR3 DNA follows: TGTGCCAGCAGTTTAGGTCGACAGGGGGATCAGCCCCAGCATTTT. Protein: CASSLGRQGDQPQHF.

V is TRBV24-1 and J is TRBJ2-7; D is unresolved. The length of the CDR3 is 12 residues. V gave up 4 bases and J gave up 5 bases, with 8 bases separating them. In germline, CDR1 is KGHDR, CDR2 SFDVKD. CDR3 sequence (DNA): TGTGCCACCAGTGACGCAAAAAACGAGCAGTACTTC. This gives the protein CATSDAKNEQYF.

This clonotype was counted only a few times. The genes are TRBV2 and TRBJ1-1; D perhaps matches TRBD1 (6 bases). This CDR3 comprises 15 residues. Trimming pared 7 bases from V and 0 bases from J, leaving 15 bases between. CDR1 SNHLY and CDR2 FYNNEI come from the germline V gene. CDR3 sequence: CASTALAGVNTEAFF. CDR3 bases: TGTGCCAGCACCGCCTTGGCAGGGGTGAACACTGAAGCTTTCTTT. Together with reference TRBV2 and TRBJ1-1, the CDR3 gives the full variable domain: EPEVTQTPSHQVTQMGQEVILRCVPISNHLYFYWYRQILGQKVEFLVSFYNNEISEKSEIFDDQFSVERPDGSNFTLKIRSTKLEDSAMYFCASTALAGVNTEAFFGQGTRLTVV.

The chain carries TRBV7-9 and TRBJ2-2; D gene ambiguous. Germline V lookup: CDR1 SEHNR, CDR2 FQNEAQ (reference sequence). V dropped 4 bases and J dropped 5 bases, with 8 bases sitting between them. The CDR3 runs 13 residues. The CDR3 bases are TGTGCCAGCAGCTGGGGAAAGACCGGGGAGCTGTTTTTT. This encodes CASSWGKTGELFF.

The chain joins TRBV6-1 to TRBJ1-5, with unresolved D. V was pared by 5 bases and J by 5 bases, with 13 bases between. The CDR3 totals 14 residues. CDR1 and CDR2 (germline): MNHNS, SASEGT. CDR3 sequence: CASSTPGKDQPQHF. The CDR3 region has the DNA TGTGCCAGCAGTACTCCGGGAAAGGATCAGCCCCAGCATTTT.